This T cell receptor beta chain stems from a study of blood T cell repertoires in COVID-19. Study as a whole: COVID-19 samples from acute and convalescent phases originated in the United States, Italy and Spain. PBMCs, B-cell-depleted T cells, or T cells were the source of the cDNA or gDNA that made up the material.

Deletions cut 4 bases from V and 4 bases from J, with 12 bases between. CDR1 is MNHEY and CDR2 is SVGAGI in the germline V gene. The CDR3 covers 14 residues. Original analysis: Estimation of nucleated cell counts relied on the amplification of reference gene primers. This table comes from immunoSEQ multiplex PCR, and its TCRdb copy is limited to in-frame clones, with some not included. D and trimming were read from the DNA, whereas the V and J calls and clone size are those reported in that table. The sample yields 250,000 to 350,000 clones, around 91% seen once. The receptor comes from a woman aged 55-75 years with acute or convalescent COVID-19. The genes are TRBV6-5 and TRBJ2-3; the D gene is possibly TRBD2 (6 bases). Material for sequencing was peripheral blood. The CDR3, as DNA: TGTGCCAGCAGTTCACGACTAGTCCCAGATACGCAGTATTTT. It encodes CASSSRLVPDTQYF.